Listed below are T cell receptor beta chains from one sample, sequenced in a study of T cell responses to AZD1222 COVID-19 vaccine. Produced via immunoSEQ multiplex PCR; TCRdb's table is partial and in-frame only. Of some 160,000 clones in the sample, roughly 89% were seen once. This specimen was peripheral blood, taken on day 0 of AZD1222 vaccination. These receptors came from an adult in good health. The CDR3 runs from the conserved cysteine through the conserved F or W. A D gene is named only where the DNA matches it firmly. Expanded clones get a size class; other rows say once, few or many, or leave the size out.

j_call | v_call | clone_size | d_call | cdr3_aa | cdr3_nt
TRBJ2-1 | TRBV25-1 | . | . | CASSDGGSGVYNEQFF | TGTGCCAGCAGTGACGGAGGTAGCGGAGTTTACAATGAGCAGTTCTTC
TRBJ1-6 | TRBV11-2 | . | TRBD1 | CASSQGMTGLNSPLHF | TGTGCCAGCAGCCAAGGCATGACAGGGTTGAATTCACCCCTCCACTTT
TRBJ2-4 | TRBV19 | . | TRBD2 | CASSIKTSWHIQYF | TGTGCCAGTAGTATAAAGACTAGCTGGCACATTCAGTACTTC
TRBJ2-1 | TRBV6-2/TRBV6-3 | . | TRBD1 | CASSRQGLNEQFF | TGTGCCAGCAGCCGACAGGGGTTAAATGAGCAGTTCTTC
TRBJ1-3 | TRBV2 | once | . | CASSADGNTIYF | TGTGCCAGCAGTGCAGATGGAAACACCATATATTTT
TRBJ2-7 | TRBV19 | . | . | CASSIEGRAIYEQYF | TGTGCCAGTAGTATAGAGGGCAGGGCGATCTACGAGCAGTACTTC
TRBJ1-1 | TRBV4-2 | . | TRBD1 | CASSQDRAGGYTEAFF | TGTGCCAGCAGCCAAGATCGAGCAGGGGGCTACACTGAAGCTTTCTTT
TRBJ1-4 | TRBV2 | . | TRBD1 | CASRAGQGGGEKLFF | TGTGCCAGCAGGGCGGGACAGGGGGGCGGTGAAAAACTGTTTTTT
TRBJ2-2 | TRBV11-1 | . | . | CASSLAAFGNTGELFF | TGTGCCAGCAGCTTGGCCGCTTTTGGGAACACCGGGGAGCTGTTTTTT
TRBJ2-5 | TRBV5-1 | . | . | CASSPALWETQYF | TGCGCCAGCAGCCCCGCCCTGTGGGAGACCCAGTACTTC
TRBJ1-4 | TRBV2 | . | TRBD1 | CASRHRQGRTTNEKLFF | TGTGCCAGCAGACATCGACAGGGGCGAACAACTAATGAAAAACTGTTTTTT
TRBJ1-4 | TRBV5-5 | . | TRBD1 | CASSPGQGEEKLFF | TGTGCCAGCAGCCCAGGACAGGGGGAAGAAAAACTGTTTTTT
TRBJ2-3 | TRBV3-1/TRBV3-2 | . | TRBD2 | CASSHLGGGPEDTQYF | TGTGCCAGCAGCCACCTCGGGGGAGGGCCAGAAGATACGCAGTATTTT
TRBJ1-6 | TRBV30 | . | TRBD1 | CAWSPSRTGANSPLHF | TGTGCCTGGAGTCCATCTAGGACAGGGGCGAATTCACCCCTCCACTTT